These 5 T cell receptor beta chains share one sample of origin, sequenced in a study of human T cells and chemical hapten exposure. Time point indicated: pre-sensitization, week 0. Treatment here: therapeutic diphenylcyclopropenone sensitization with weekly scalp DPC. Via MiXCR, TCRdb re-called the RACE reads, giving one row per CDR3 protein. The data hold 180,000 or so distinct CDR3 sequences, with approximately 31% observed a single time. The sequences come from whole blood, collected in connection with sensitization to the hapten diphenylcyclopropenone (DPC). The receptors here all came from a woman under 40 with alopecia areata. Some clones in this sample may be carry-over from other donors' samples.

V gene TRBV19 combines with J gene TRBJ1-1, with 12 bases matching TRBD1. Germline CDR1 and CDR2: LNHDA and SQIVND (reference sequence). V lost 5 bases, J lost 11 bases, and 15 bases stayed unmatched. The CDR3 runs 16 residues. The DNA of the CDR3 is TGTGCCAGTAGTCCTCAGGGGGGGACAGGGGGCCCGGATGCTTTCTTT. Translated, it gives CASSPQGGTGGPDAFF.

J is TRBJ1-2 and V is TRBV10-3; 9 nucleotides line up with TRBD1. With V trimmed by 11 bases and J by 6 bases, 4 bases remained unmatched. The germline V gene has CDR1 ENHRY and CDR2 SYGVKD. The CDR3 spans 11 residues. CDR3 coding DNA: TGTGCCTCACAGGGGGCACATGGCTACACCTTC. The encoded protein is CASQGAHGYTF.

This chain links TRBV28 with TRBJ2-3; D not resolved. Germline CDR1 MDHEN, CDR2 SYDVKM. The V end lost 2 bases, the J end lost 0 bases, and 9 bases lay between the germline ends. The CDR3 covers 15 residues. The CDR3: CASSLQDSSTDTQYF. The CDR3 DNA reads TGTGCCAGCAGTTTACAGGATTCTAGCACAGATACGCAGTATTTT. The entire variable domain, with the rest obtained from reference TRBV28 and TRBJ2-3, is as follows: DVKVTQSSRYLVKRTGEKVFLECVQDMDHENMFWYRQDPGLGLRLIYFSYDVKMKEKGDIPEGYSVSREKKERFSLILESASTNQTSMYLCASSLQDSSTDTQYFGPGTRLTVL.

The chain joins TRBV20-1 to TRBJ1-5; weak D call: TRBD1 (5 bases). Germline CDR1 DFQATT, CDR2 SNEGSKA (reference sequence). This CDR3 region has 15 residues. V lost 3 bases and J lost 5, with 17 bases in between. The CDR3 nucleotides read TGCAGTGCTAGCTTAGACGGGGCGCGGGATCAGCCCCAGCATTTT. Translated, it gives CSASLDGARDQPQHF.

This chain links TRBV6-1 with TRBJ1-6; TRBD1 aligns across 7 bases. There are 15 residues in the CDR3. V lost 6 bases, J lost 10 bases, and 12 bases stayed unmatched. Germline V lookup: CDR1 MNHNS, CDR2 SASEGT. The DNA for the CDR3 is TGTGCCAGCAGAGGAGGGGGCGGGAATTTATCACCCCTCCACTTT. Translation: CASRGGGGNLSPLHF.